This T cell receptor (beta chain) was sequenced during a study of vaccination effects on CD4 cells after COVID-19. Whole-study context: Two convalescent patients were sampled 16 days and one week before vaccination.

The ViraFEST assay expanded antigen-specific CD4+ T cells with viral peptide pools before sequencing. Around day 10 of culture, CD4+ T cells were separated out. A positive SARS-CoV-2 PCR test fell between March and December 2020. Every well got around 2 million PBMC, which were grown with 10 IU/ml IL-2 and about 9.5 ug/ml peptides. IL-2 medium supplanted half the medium on days 3 and 7. In the case of this clone: Its antigen remains unknown.

Trimming shortened V by 6 bases and J by 4 bases, and 29 bases separated the two germline ends. CDR3 length: 19 amino acids. Germline V lookup: CDR1 SGHRS, CDR2 YFSETQ. Libraries were prepared by immunoSEQ multiplex PCR; TCRdb keeps only in-frame clonotypes and omits some of them. The sample consists of tens of thousands of clones, approximately 73% of them appearing once. General study points: Recruitment yielded few convalescent patients, and the study had no early post-infection timepoints.

This sample comprised CD4+ T cells from PBMCs cultured with a peptide pool, obtained before COVID-19 vaccination. The rearrangement links TRBV5-1 to TRBJ2-1; the D call may be TRBD1 or TRBD2 (6 bases each). The TCR originated in a human donor who had a prior SARS-CoV-2 infection. For the CDR3, the DNA is TGCGCCAGCAACGCCTTGCAGGATAGGGGGGCCGTCAAATACAATGAGCAGTTCTTC. It yields the protein CASNALQDRGAVKYNEQFF.